The clone carrying this TCR beta chain was seen a single time. Its antigen is as yet unknown. CDR1 MDHEN and CDR2 SYDVKM come from the germline V gene. Germline trimming cut 5 bases from V and 4 bases from J; bases unmatched to any gene: 7. The CDR3 extends over 14 amino acids. Profiled with immunoSEQ multiplex PCR; TCRdb holds only in-frame clones, not every one. Among around 99,000 clones listed, more than 80% were seen once. The data stem from a study of T cell responses to AZD1222 COVID-19 vaccine. Study context: Second-dose timings of about 4 or about 12 weeks were pooled.

Study-wide points: Donors were mostly white British, more females; clonal diversity possibly underestimated. Mapped onto spike, vaccine-associated CD4 TCRs spanned it and were dominant at 160-218 and 743-854. As reported, nearly half of all spike-specific TCRs target variant regions that are unmutated.

The chain links TRBV28 to TRBJ2-5; 7 bases fit TRBD1. The sequenced sample was peripheral blood, obtained on day 0 of AZD1222 vaccination. The clonotype was recovered from an adult in good health. CDR3 nucleotide sequence: TGTGCCAGCAGTGGGGGAGCAGGGGGAGAGACCCAGTACTTC. It yields the protein CASSGGAGGETQYF.